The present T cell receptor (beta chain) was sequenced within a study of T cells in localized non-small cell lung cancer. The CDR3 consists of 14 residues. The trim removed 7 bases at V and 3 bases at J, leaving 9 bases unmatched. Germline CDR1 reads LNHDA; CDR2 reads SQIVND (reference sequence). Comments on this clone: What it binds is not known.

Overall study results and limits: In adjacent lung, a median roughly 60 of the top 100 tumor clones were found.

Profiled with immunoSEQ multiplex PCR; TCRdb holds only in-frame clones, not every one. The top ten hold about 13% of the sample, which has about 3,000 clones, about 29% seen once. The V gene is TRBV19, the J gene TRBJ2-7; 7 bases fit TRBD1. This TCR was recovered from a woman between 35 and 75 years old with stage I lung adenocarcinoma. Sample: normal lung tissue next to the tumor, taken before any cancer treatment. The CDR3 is CASTYNGDSYEQYF. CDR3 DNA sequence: TGTGCCAGTACCTACAACGGGGACAGCTACGAGCAGTACTTC.